A few counts support the clone carrying this T cell receptor beta chain. What it binds is not known. This sample was included in a study of T cells in Graves' hyperthyroidism and ophthalmopathy. Study observations and caveats: From stable hyperthyroidism, ophthalmopathy was set apart by a 13 V-J model. Most clonotypes expanded in the thyroid (above 0.001) were also present in blood.

CDR1 SGDLS and CDR2 YYNGEE come from the germline V gene. This CDR3 spans 13 amino acids. Trimming cost V 3 bases and J 9 bases; bases outside gene matches: 3. TCR beta CDR3 regions were amplified from RNA transcripts. The HTBI primer set was used in a first-round RT-PCR of the TCR CDR3. TCRdb fed the multiplex PCR reads into MiXCR, producing one record per CDR3 protein. This table has approximately 640,000 distinct CDR3 sequences, 16% appearing once. This clonotype was sampled from a woman in her thirties with Graves' hyperthyroidism. This chain connects TRBV9 to TRBJ2-1, with TRBD2 matching over 10 bases. The sequenced sample was blood. Written as DNA, the CDR3 is TGTGCCAGCAGCGCTAGCGGGAGCGGTGAGCAGTTCTTC. The encoded protein is CASSASGSGEQFF. The full variable domain, rest sourced from reference TRBV9 and TRBJ2-1, is DSGVTQTPKHLITATGQRVTLRCSPRSGDLSVYWYQQSLDQGLQFLIQYYNGEERAKGNILERFSAQQFPDLHSELNLSSLELGDSALYFCASSASGSGEQFFGPGTRLTVL.